This T cell receptor beta chain was sequenced in a study of OX40 agonist ivuxolimab in advanced cancers. Study as a whole: Each patient was given ivuxolimab into a vein every 2 weeks, at 0.01 to 10 mg/kg. Broader study findings: Nonresponders, in some cases, also had low normalized T-cell clonal expansion.

Note on this clone: The antigen is undetermined.

Only in-frame clones appear in the TCRdb table, and some are missing; sequencing was by immunoSEQ multiplex PCR. The table shows fewer than 70,000 clones, with around 93% occurring only once. There are 12 residues in the CDR3. Germline CDR1 reads SNHLY; CDR2 reads FYNNEI. Trimming took off 3 bases at V and 3 bases at J, with 6 bases between the two ends. V is TRBV2 and J is TRBJ2-7; D not certain. The receptor was derived from an adult with an advanced solid tumor such as melanoma, head and neck, liver or kidney cancer. The sample was CD4+ or CD8+ T cells sorted from blood, taken in a trial of the OX40 agonist ivuxolimab. The CDR3 sequence: CASSESGYEQYF. Here the CDR3 DNA reads TGTGCCAGCAGTGAGTCAGGCTACGAGCAGTACTTC.